The subject of this entry is one T cell receptor beta chain. The record originates from a study of identical twins. Each CDR3 protein is one row after TCRdb ran MiXCR on the 5' RACE reads. The sample yields 700,000 or so distinct CDR3 sequences, 8.6% seen once. The J segment lost 7 bases and the V segment lost 5 bases, leaving 8 bases of the junction unmatched. The CDR3 consists of 15 residues. Germline CDR1 is MDHEN and CDR2 is SYDVKM. The same data also went into a second study, on yellow fever vaccine responses in identical twins.

The sequenced sample consisted of PBMCs. J is TRBJ2-1 and V is TRBV28; 10 bases are shared with TRBD2. The source of this sequence is a woman aged 18 to 35 in good health. Written as DNA, the CDR3 is TGTGCCAGCAGTACTTTGTCTAGCGGGAGAAATGAGCAGTTCTTC. This encodes CASSTLSSGRNEQFF.